Described below is a single T cell receptor beta chain sequence and its context. The sample originates from a study of blood T cell repertoires in COVID-19. Study-level background: Spain, Italy and the United States supplied samples that represented acute and convalescent COVID-19. The analysed material was cDNA or gDNA that came from T cells, B-cell-depleted T cells, or PBMCs.

Per the authors' pipeline: Nucleated cell number was recorded as an estimate derived from reference gene primer amplification. Generated by immunoSEQ multiplex PCR, the TCRdb table keeps only in-frame clones and is missing some. V and J calls plus clone size are reproduced from that table; the DNA served to infer D and trimming. The sample has about 76,000 clones, 80% to 85% seen once; the top ten hold about 30%. The CDR3 extends over 15 amino acids. The V end was cut by 1 base, the J end by 4 bases, with 14 bases between. Looked up from germline, CDR1 is SGHDT and CDR2 is YYEEEE. The chain recombines TRBV5-6 with TRBJ1-2; D might be TRBD1 (6 bases). The TCR originated in a human donor in a cohort sampled during active COVID-19. The sample comprised peripheral blood. CDR3 bases: TGTGCCAGCAGCTTGACAACCAGGGGATTCTATGGCTACACCTTC. Its translation is CASSLTTRGFYGYTF.